The rows below give T cell receptor beta chains drawn from one sample of a study of cytomegalovirus exposure and HLA in healthy donors. Sequenced by immunoSEQ multiplex PCR; TCRdb stores in-frame clones only, minus some. The data contain tens of thousands of clones, 62% of them singletons. Sequencing input: PBMCs. These TCRs come from a male donor in good health and CMV-seropositive. Both conserved end residues are part of each CDR3. Fields, in order: V gene, CDR3 protein.

>TRBV6-1
CAMGQTSSGDSPLHF
>TRBV2
CASSEEQGAKAFF
>TRBV19
CASSEGTGMNTEAFF
>TRBV5-1
CASSPGQGTEAFF
>TRBV15
CATSNPRENPDTQYF
>TRBV7-2
CASSQLAGTPLEQYF
>TRBV4-2
CASSQDPQRQSSYNEQFF
>TRBV2
CASSEASGTTYTF
>TRBV6-4
CASSASGGSTGELFF
>TRBV11-2
CASSSDMNQPQHF
>TRBV5-1
CASSWGQGANQPQHF
>TRBV28
CASSIAIPNTEAFF
>TRBV29-1
CSVEMPGAIEQYF
>TRBV9
CASSPSGTEETQYF
>TRBV11-2
CASSPVRRDRGPPLHF
>TRBV6-6
CASSYETGSSQPQHF
>TRBV5-6
CASSQDRDYGYTF
>TRBV30
CAWSLGTGAEAFF
>TRBV7-9
CASSYQGAHTEAFF
>TRBV28
CASTLGQLRNSPLHF
>TRBV21-1
CASSKMPLIGTAYEQYF
>TRBV19
CASSEGQGLETQYF
>TRBV5-1
CASSSLVSGGQETQYF
>TRBV4-2
CASSQGRTGKNSPLHF
>TRBV6-5
CASSYATSGRYEQYF
>TRBV19
CASSIVASSGNTIYF
>TRBV10-3
CAISGTGDTEAFF
>TRBV7-6
CASSQGQTQPQHF
>TRBV10-3
CAISVDRDTEAFF
>TRBV28
CASSSVGDTISLYEQYF
>TRBV10-3
CATQGAGEETQYF
>TRBV19
CASTLLRTGATYGYTF
>TRBV9
CASSPRAGANTGELFF
>TRBV30
CAWSPQGAAGYTF
>TRBV6-1
CASSDGTSPETQYF
>TRBV5-4
CASSLRGGNYGYTF
>TRBV7-9
CASSPLSDRRQNTGELFF
>TRBV18
CASSPQLVSQFEAFF
>TRBV5-6
CASSLSQGIGTKNIQYF
>TRBV5-4
CASRGLGNEQYF
>TRBV9
CASSVRGGLNTEAFF
>TRBV19
CASSRANYGYTF
>TRBV29-1
CSVVGGVLNEQFF